The clone carrying this TCR beta chain was picked up one time. What it binds is not known. The method was immunoSEQ multiplex PCR; TCRdb's version includes in-frame clones alone and lacks a portion of them. The sample has 2,000 to 3,000 clones, 66% seen once; the top ten hold 14% to 15%. This specimen belongs to a study of coeliac disease. Overall study: Without high-resolution HLA typing, biased TRBV7-2 usage was examined as a proof of principle.

Germline values: CDR1 SGHNT, CDR2 YYREEE (reference sequence). This CDR3 is built from 16 residues. V was trimmed by 4 bases and J by 8 bases, leaving 22 bases between them. Study-wide results and caveats: Lower clonality than controls marked TRB and TRG repertoires from active celiac intraepithelial and lamina propria samples. Most TRB amino acid sequences occurred in only one sample.

Cells were frozen in aliquots of around 540,000, and one aliquot per fraction was sequenced. Sequences were obtained from lamina propria lymphocytes from the gut. The source is a woman aged 65 to 85 with celiac disease on a gluten-free diet. The chain carries TRBV5-4 and TRBJ2-1; possibly TRBD1 for D (6 bases). CDR3 residues: CASSPTRGPLTDEQFF. In DNA form, the CDR3 reads TGTGCCAGCAGCCCAACCAGGGGACCACTTACAGATGAGCAGTTCTTC.